This T cell receptor beta chain was documented in a study of T cells in localized non-small cell lung cancer (dated by TCRdb to about 2020). With respect to the entire study: The study examined T cell repertoires in under 300 patients with early-stage NSCLC and compared tumors with uninvolved tumor-adjacent lungs. The cohort was made up of approximately 250 treatment-naive NSCLC patients whose localized lung tumors had been resected. The mean age of the NSCLC patients was roughly 70 years, with 120 to 150 men and 95 to 110 women.

Comments on this clone: The target of this receptor is not known. No base quality information exists; no much larger clone differs at one position.

The immunoSEQ Assay was used to sequence TCR beta CDR3 regions from DNA. In the paper's pipeline: T cell density was computed as TCR beta template counts normalized to usable DNA estimated by amplifying housekeeping genes. Using the preseqR package, richness was estimated by extrapolating to 120,000 templates for tissue samples and 400,000 templates for PBMC samples. Clonality was taken to be one minus Pielou's evenness. Differential abundance testing on productive amino-acid clonotypes, with a minimum total count of 5 and an alpha of 0.1, was used to identify tissue-enriched TCRs. The Jaccard Index and the Morisita Overlap Index were used to measure how much the repertoires overlapped between compartments. GLIPH clustered TCR beta CDR3s with public tetramer-defined viral CDR3s; viral motifs required at least three viral sequences plus V-gene enrichment. Not all clones reach the TCRdb copy of this immuneACCESS table, which keeps in-frame sequences only. Checked studies attribute under half of the gap to unresolved V genes and leave the rest unexplained. V and J calls plus clone size are reproduced from that table; the DNA served to infer D and trimming. This sample is represented by roughly 38,000 clones; 75% to 90% of them were singletons. Under 7% of the sample rests with the top ten.

Overall study outcomes, separate from this receptor: Because of the exploratory design, TCR variables were selected using unadjusted p-values without false-discovery rate correction. Higher blood T cell density associated with longer overall survival, while higher adjacent-lung clonality associated with shorter survival. The highest T cell clonality was observed in uninvolved tumor-adjacent lung, where clonality exceeded that of tumor, suggesting that antigenic responses were more focused in uninvolved tumor-adjacent lung. A median of roughly 58 of the top 100 tumor clones were detected in paired uninvolved adjacent lung, and about 29 of these tumor clones were also found among the top 100 clones of the paired uninvolved adjacent lung. Because multi-region tumor sequencing was not done, intratumor heterogeneity could not be ruled out.

At diagnosis, peripheral blood, uninvolved tumor-adjacent lung and tumor were collected and were preserved as a mix of fresh-frozen and FFPE material. Blood samples were analyzed as peripheral blood mononuclear cells for TCR repertoire profiling. The material sequenced was peripheral blood mononuclear cells, taken before any cancer treatment. The sequence derives from a male donor aged 60 or older with stage II lung adenocarcinoma.

The nucleotides read TGTGCCAGCACCCTCTCCGGCCGTGACGATGAGCAGTTCTTC. Its protein product is CASTLSGRDDEQFF. This sequence uses TRBV28 and TRBJ2-1; no D gene is confidently identified. Taken from cysteine to phenylalanine, the CDR3 has 14 residues. Only the CDR3 part of the read is kept: 42 bases, read in frame from the first base. Trimming at the junction amounts to 7 bases on V and 8 bases on J, and the germline ends lie 18 bases apart. Based on the germline V gene, the CDR1 and CDR2 sequences are MDHEN and SYDVKM. The entire variable domain, with the stretches around the CDR3 drawn from the reference TRBV28 and TRBJ2-1 proteins, is DVKVTQSSRYLVKRTGEKVFLECVQDMDHENMFWYRQDPGLGLRLIYFSYDVKMKEKGDIPEGYSVSREKKERFSLILESASTNQTSMYLCASTLSGRDDEQFFGPGTRLTVL.